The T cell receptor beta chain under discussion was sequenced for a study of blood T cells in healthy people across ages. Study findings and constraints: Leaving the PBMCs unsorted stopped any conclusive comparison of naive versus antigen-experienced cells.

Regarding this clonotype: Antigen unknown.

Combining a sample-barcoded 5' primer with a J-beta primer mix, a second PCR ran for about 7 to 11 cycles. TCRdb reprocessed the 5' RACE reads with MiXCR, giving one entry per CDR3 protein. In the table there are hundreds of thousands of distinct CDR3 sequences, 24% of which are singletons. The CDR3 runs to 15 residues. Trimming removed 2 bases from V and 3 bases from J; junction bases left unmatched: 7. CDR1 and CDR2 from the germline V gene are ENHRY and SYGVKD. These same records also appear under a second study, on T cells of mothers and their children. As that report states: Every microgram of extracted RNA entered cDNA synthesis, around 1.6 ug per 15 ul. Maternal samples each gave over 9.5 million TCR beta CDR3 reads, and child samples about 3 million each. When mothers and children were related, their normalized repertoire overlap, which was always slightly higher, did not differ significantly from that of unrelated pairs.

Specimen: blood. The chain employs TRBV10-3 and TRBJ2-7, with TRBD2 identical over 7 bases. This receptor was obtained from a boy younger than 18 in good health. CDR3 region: CAISERLATFYEQYF. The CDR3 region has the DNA TGTGCCATCAGTGAGAGACTAGCCACATTCTACGAGCAGTACTTC.